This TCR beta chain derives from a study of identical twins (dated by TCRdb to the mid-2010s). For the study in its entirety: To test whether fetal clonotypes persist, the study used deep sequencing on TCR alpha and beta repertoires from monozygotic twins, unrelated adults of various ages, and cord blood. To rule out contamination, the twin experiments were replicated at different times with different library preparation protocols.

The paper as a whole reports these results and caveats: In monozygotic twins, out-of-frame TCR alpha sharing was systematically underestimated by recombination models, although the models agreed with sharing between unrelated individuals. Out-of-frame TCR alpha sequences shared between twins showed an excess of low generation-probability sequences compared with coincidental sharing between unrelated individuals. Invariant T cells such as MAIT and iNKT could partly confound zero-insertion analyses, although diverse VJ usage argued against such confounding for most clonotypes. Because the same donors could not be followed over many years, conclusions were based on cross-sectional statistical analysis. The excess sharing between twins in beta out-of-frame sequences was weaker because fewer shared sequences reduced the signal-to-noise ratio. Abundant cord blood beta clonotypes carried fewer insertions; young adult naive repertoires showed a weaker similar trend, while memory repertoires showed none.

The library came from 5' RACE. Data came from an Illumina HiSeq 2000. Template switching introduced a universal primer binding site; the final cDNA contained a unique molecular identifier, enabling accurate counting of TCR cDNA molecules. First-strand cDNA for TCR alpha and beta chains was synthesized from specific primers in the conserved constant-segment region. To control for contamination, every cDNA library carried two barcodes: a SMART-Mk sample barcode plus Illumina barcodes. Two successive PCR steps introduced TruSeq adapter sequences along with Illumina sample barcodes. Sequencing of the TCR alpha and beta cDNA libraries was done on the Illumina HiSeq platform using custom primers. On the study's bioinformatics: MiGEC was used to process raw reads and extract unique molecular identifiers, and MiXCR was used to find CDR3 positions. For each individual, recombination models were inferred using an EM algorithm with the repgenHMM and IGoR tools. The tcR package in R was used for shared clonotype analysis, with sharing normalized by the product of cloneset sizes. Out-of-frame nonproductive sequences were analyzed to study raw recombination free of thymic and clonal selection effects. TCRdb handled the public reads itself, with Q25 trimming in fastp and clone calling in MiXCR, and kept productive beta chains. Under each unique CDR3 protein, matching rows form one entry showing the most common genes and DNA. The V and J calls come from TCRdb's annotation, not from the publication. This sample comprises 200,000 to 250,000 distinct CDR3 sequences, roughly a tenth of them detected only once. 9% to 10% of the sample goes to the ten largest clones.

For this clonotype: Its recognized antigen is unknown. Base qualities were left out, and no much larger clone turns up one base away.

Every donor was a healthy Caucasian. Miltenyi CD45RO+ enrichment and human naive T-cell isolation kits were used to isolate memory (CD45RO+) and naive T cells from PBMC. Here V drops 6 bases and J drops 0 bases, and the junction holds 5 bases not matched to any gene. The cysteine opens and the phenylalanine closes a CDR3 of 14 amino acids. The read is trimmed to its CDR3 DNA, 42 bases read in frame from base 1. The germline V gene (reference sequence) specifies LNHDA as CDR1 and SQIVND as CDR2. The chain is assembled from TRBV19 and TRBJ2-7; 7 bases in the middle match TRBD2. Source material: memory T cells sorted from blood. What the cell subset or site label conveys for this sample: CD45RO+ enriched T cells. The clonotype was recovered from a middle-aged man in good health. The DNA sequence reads TGTGCCAGTAGATCGAGCGGGGCCTCCTACGAGCAGTACTTC. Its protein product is CASRSSGASYEQYF.